The rows below give T cell receptor beta chains drawn from one sample of a study of CD8 T cells in Susac syndrome. A single record per CDR3 protein comes from TCRdb applying MiXCR to the immunoSEQ multiplex PCR reads. The sample has approximately 270,000 distinct CDR3 sequences, 93% seen once. Material: CD4+ T cells from PBMCs. Receptor source: a human donor with multiple sclerosis. Each CDR3 is given with its conserved first and last residue. Fields, in order: clone size, D gene, V gene, J gene, CDR3 DNA, CDR3 protein. A D gene is named only where the DNA matches it firmly. Expanded clones are given a class, and other clones once, few, many or no size at all.

clone size: once
D gene: NA
V gene: TRBV12-3/TRBV12-4
J gene: TRBJ2-2
CDR3 DNA: TGTGCCAGCAGTTTACAGGGGATAGTGGGGGAGCTGTTTTTT
CDR3 protein: CASSLQGIVGELFF

clone size: NA
D gene: NA
V gene: TRBV12-3/TRBV12-4
J gene: TRBJ1-4
CDR3 DNA: TGTGCCAGCAAGCGACAATCCTTTAATGAAAAACTGTTTTTT
CDR3 protein: CASKRQSFNEKLFF

clone size: NA
D gene: NA
V gene: TRBV4-1
J gene: TRBJ2-5
CDR3 DNA: TGCGCCAGCAGCCAAGCGGGAGTAACGGGAGAGACCCAGTACTTC
CDR3 protein: CASSQAGVTGETQYF

clone size: once
D gene: TRBD1
V gene: TRBV20-1
J gene: TRBJ1-2
CDR3 DNA: TGCAGTGCTGAACCACAGGGGCCCCAGGGCTACACCTTC
CDR3 protein: CSAEPQGPQGYTF

clone size: once
D gene: NA
V gene: TRBV19
J gene: TRBJ1-1
CDR3 DNA: TGTGCCAGTATAACTCAGGGGCCCAGCGGCAACACTGAAGCTTTCTTT
CDR3 protein: CASITQGPSGNTEAFF

clone size: NA
D gene: NA
V gene: TRBV7-9
J gene: TRBJ1-4
CDR3 DNA: TGTGCCAGCCTGGGGGGGCGCGAAAATGAAAAACTGTTTTTT
CDR3 protein: CASLGGRENEKLFF

clone size: NA
D gene: TRBD2
V gene: TRBV13
J gene: TRBJ2-3
CDR3 DNA: TGTGCCAGCAGCCCCTGGGCGGGAGTGGCAGATACGCAGTATTTT
CDR3 protein: CASSPWAGVADTQYF

clone size: NA
D gene: NA
V gene: TRBV20-1
J gene: TRBJ2-5
CDR3 DNA: TGCAGTGCTGAAATAGAGGGTCGATTCGGGACCCAGTACTTC
CDR3 protein: CSAEIEGRFGTQYF

clone size: NA
D gene: TRBD1
V gene: TRBV20-1
J gene: TRBJ2-7
CDR3 DNA: TGCAGTGCTACCCAGACAGGGGGTGAGCAGTACTTC
CDR3 protein: CSATQTGGEQYF

clone size: NA
D gene: TRBD2
V gene: TRBV2
J gene: TRBJ2-3
CDR3 DNA: TGTGCCAGCAGTATAGCGGGAACGAACACAGATACGCAGTATTTT
CDR3 protein: CASSIAGTNTDTQYF

clone size: NA
D gene: TRBD2
V gene: TRBV3-1
J gene: TRBJ2-5
CDR3 DNA: TGTGCCAGCAGCCATAGCGGGGGGGCTCAAGAGACCCAGTACTTC
CDR3 protein: CASSHSGGAQETQYF

clone size: NA
D gene: TRBD2
V gene: TRBV5-1
J gene: TRBJ2-1
CDR3 DNA: TGCGCCAGCAGCTTGGAAGGGGCTAGCGGCGATGAGCAGTTCTTC
CDR3 protein: CASSLEGASGDEQFF

clone size: NA
D gene: NA
V gene: TRBV19
J gene: TRBJ2-2
CDR3 DNA: TGTGCCAGCGGGCCTCACGGCACCGGGGAGCTGTTTTTT
CDR3 protein: CASGPHGTGELFF

clone size: NA
D gene: TRBD1
V gene: TRBV29-1
J gene: TRBJ2-3
CDR3 DNA: TGCAGCGTTGCCACAGGGGCAGATACGCAGTATTTT
CDR3 protein: CSVATGADTQYF

clone size: NA
D gene: NA
V gene: TRBV14
J gene: TRBJ2-1
CDR3 DNA: TGTGCCAGCAGCCAAGATGGGGTCAGCCAGCAGTTCTTC
CDR3 protein: CASSQDGVSQQFF

clone size: NA
D gene: TRBD2
V gene: TRBV5-1
J gene: TRBJ2-5
CDR3 DNA: TGCGCCAGCAGCTTGGCCCTAGCGGCGGGCGAGACCCAGTACTTC
CDR3 protein: CASSLALAAGETQYF

clone size: NA
D gene: TRBD1
V gene: TRBV6-5
J gene: TRBJ1-5
CDR3 DNA: TGTGCCAGCAGTTTCGGACAGGGGGTTGGGCAGCCCCAGCATTTT
CDR3 protein: CASSFGQGVGQPQHF

clone size: NA
D gene: NA
V gene: TRBV20-1
J gene: TRBJ1-1
CDR3 DNA: TGCAGTGCTAGAGATCGAGGTAGAGGAAGGAACACTGAAGCTTTCTTT
CDR3 protein: CSARDRGRGRNTEAFF

clone size: NA
D gene: NA
V gene: TRBV30
J gene: TRBJ2-2
CDR3 DNA: TGTGCCTGGAGTGTCTGGGAGGCCGGGGAGCTGTTTTTT
CDR3 protein: CAWSVWEAGELFF

clone size: NA
D gene: TRBD2
V gene: TRBV6-2/TRBV6-3
J gene: TRBJ2-2
CDR3 DNA: TGTGCCAGCAGCCCCAATCTAGCGGGGGGGCTCGGCACCGGGGAGCTGTTTTTT
CDR3 protein: CASSPNLAGGLGTGELFF

clone size: NA
D gene: NA
V gene: TRBV2
J gene: TRBJ2-2
CDR3 DNA: TGTGCCAGCAGTGACGGGGACACCGGGGAGCTGTTTTTT
CDR3 protein: CASSDGDTGELFF

clone size: once
D gene: NA
V gene: TRBV7-9
J gene: TRBJ1-4
CDR3 DNA: TGTGCCAGCAGCGCGGACATAGGTACTGCAACTAATGAAAAACTGTTTTTT
CDR3 protein: CASSADIGTATNEKLFF

clone size: NA
D gene: NA
V gene: TRBV7-6
J gene: TRBJ1-3
CDR3 DNA: TGTGCCAGCAGCTTAGCCCCCGGACCGGGAAACACCATATATTTT
CDR3 protein: CASSLAPGPGNTIYF

clone size: NA
D gene: TRBD2
V gene: TRBV20-1
J gene: TRBJ2-1
CDR3 DNA: TGCAGTGCAGGGACTAGCTCCTACAATGAGCAGTTCTTC
CDR3 protein: CSAGTSSYNEQFF

clone size: NA
D gene: TRBD1
V gene: TRBV5-1
J gene: TRBJ1-2
CDR3 DNA: TGCGCCAGCAGTCTCGGGGGACAGGGAGAGGCTGGCTACACCTTC
CDR3 protein: CASSLGGQGEAGYTF

clone size: once
D gene: NA
V gene: TRBV4-2
J gene: TRBJ2-7
CDR3 DNA: TGTGCCAGCAGCCAAGATCAAGGGAACGAGCAGTACTTC
CDR3 protein: CASSQDQGNEQYF

clone size: NA
D gene: NA
V gene: TRBV20-1
J gene: TRBJ2-3
CDR3 DNA: TGCAGTGTTATAGACAGTCTTACAGATACGCAGTATTTT
CDR3 protein: CSVIDSLTDTQYF

clone size: NA
D gene: NA
V gene: TRBV10-3
J gene: TRBJ1-2
CDR3 DNA: TGTGCCATCAGACGAGAGGACGGACTCCTCTATGGCTACACCTTC
CDR3 protein: CAIRREDGLLYGYTF

clone size: NA
D gene: NA
V gene: TRBV14
J gene: TRBJ2-6
CDR3 DNA: TGTGCCAGCAGTCGACAGTTCTCTGGGGCCAACGTCCTGACTTTC
CDR3 protein: CASSRQFSGANVLTF

clone size: NA
D gene: TRBD2
V gene: TRBV5-1
J gene: TRBJ2-3
CDR3 DNA: TGCGCCAGCAGCGTGACTAGCGGGAGGCCTCTGAATACGCAGTATTTT
CDR3 protein: CASSVTSGRPLNTQYF

clone size: NA
D gene: NA
V gene: TRBV5-1
J gene: TRBJ2-3
CDR3 DNA: TGCGCCAGCAGCTTGGCGGGACAAGATACGCAGTATTTT
CDR3 protein: CASSLAGQDTQYF

clone size: NA
D gene: TRBD2
V gene: TRBV9
J gene: TRBJ2-1
CDR3 DNA: TGTGCCAGCAGCACTCCTAGCGGGAAGAGGGGCAATGAGCAGTTCTTC
CDR3 protein: CASSTPSGKRGNEQFF

clone size: once
D gene: TRBD1
V gene: TRBV12-3/TRBV12-4
J gene: TRBJ1-6
CDR3 DNA: TGTGCCAGCAGTTTAGGAGCGACAGGGGTTTCACCCCTCCACTTT
CDR3 protein: CASSLGATGVSPLHF

clone size: NA
D gene: NA
V gene: TRBV10-1
J gene: TRBJ2-1
CDR3 DNA: TGCGCCAGCAGTGATGGCGTTACCTACAATGAGCAGTTCTTC
CDR3 protein: CASSDGVTYNEQFF

clone size: NA
D gene: NA
V gene: TRBV14
J gene: TRBJ2-1
CDR3 DNA: TGTGCCAGCAGCCAAGACGGGAAAGGATATAGCTCCTACAATGAGCAGTTCTTC
CDR3 protein: CASSQDGKGYSSYNEQFF

clone size: NA
D gene: TRBD1
V gene: TRBV7-9
J gene: TRBJ1-2
CDR3 DNA: TGTGCCAGCAGCGAACACAGGGGGAACGGGCGTGGCTACACCTTC
CDR3 protein: CASSEHRGNGRGYTF

clone size: NA
D gene: TRBD1
V gene: TRBV6-5
J gene: TRBJ1-2
CDR3 DNA: TGTGCCAGCAGACCCGCCAGGGGGTATGGCTACACCTTC
CDR3 protein: CASRPARGYGYTF

clone size: NA
D gene: NA
V gene: TRBV19
J gene: TRBJ1-2
CDR3 DNA: TGTGCCAGTAGCTACAGGAGCTATGGCTACACCTTC
CDR3 protein: CASSYRSYGYTF

clone size: NA
D gene: NA
V gene: TRBV2
J gene: TRBJ2-5
CDR3 DNA: TGTGCCAGCACCTCAGAGAGAGAGACCCAGTACTTC
CDR3 protein: CASTSERETQYF

clone size: few
D gene: TRBD1
V gene: TRBV30
J gene: TRBJ2-7
CDR3 DNA: TGTGCCTCCAGTCCCGGGACAGGGGGCTACGAGCAGTACTTC
CDR3 protein: CASSPGTGGYEQYF

clone size: NA
D gene: NA
V gene: TRBV14
J gene: TRBJ1-1
CDR3 DNA: TGTGCCAGCAGCCCGTTGTGGAGGGGGACCACTGAAGCTTTCTTT
CDR3 protein: CASSPLWRGTTEAFF

clone size: NA
D gene: TRBD2
V gene: TRBV29-1
J gene: TRBJ2-5
CDR3 DNA: TGCAGCGTTGGTGAAGCGGGGGCCTTGGAGACCCAGTACTTC
CDR3 protein: CSVGEAGALETQYF

clone size: NA
D gene: NA
V gene: TRBV5-1
J gene: TRBJ1-1
CDR3 DNA: TGCGCCAGCAGCAAAGGAAGGAACACTGAAGCTTTCTTT
CDR3 protein: CASSKGRNTEAFF

clone size: NA
D gene: TRBD1
V gene: TRBV7-9
J gene: TRBJ2-7
CDR3 DNA: TGTGCCAGCAGCTTTGGGACAGCCTCCTACGAGCAGTACTTC
CDR3 protein: CASSFGTASYEQYF

clone size: NA
D gene: TRBD1
V gene: TRBV9
J gene: TRBJ2-7
CDR3 DNA: TGTGCCAGCAGCGTCCGGGACAGGGCAGCCGAGCAGTACTTC
CDR3 protein: CASSVRDRAAEQYF

clone size: NA
D gene: NA
V gene: TRBV10-3
J gene: TRBJ2-7
CDR3 DNA: TGTGCCACCAGGCAGGCCCTAGACTACGAGCAGTACTTC
CDR3 protein: CATRQALDYEQYF

clone size: NA
D gene: NA
V gene: TRBV20-1
J gene: TRBJ1-5
CDR3 DNA: TGCAGTGCTAGAGACAGGCTCAATAGCAATCAGCCCCAGCATTTT
CDR3 protein: CSARDRLNSNQPQHF

clone size: NA
D gene: NA
V gene: TRBV15
J gene: TRBJ2-7
CDR3 DNA: TGTGCCACCAGCAGAGCGCGGACAGCCGGGGAGCAGTACTTC
CDR3 protein: CATSRARTAGEQYF

clone size: NA
D gene: TRBD2
V gene: TRBV20-1
J gene: TRBJ2-5
CDR3 DNA: TGCAGTGCCCCCCGGGAGGACATCCAAGAGACCCAGTACTTC
CDR3 protein: CSAPREDIQETQYF